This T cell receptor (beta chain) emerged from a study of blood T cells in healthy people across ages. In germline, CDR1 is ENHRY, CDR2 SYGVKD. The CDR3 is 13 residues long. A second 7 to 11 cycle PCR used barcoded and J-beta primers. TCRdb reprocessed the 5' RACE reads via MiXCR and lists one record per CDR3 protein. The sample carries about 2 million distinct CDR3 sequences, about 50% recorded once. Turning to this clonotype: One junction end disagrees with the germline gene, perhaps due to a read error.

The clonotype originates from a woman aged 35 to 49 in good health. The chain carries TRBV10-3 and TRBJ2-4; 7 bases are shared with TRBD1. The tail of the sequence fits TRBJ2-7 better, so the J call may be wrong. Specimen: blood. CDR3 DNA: TGTGCCAGCAGTGAGAAGACAGGGAGCGAGCAGTACTTC. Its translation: CASSEKTGSEQYF.